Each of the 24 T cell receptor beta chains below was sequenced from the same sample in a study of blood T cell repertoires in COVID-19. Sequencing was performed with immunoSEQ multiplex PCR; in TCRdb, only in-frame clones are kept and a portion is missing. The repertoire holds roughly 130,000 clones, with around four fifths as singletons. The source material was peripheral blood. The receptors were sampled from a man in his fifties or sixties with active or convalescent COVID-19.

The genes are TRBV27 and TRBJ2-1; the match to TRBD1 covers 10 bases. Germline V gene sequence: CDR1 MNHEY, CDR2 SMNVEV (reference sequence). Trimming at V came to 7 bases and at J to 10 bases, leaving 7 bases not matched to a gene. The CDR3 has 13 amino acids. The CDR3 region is CASIDRGLREQFF. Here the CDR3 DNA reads TGTGCCAGCATCGACAGGGGGCTGCGCGAGCAGTTCTTC.

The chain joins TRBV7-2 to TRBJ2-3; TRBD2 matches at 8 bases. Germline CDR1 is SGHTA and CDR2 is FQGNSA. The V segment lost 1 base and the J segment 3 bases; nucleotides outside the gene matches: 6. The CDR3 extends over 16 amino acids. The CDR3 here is CASSLVSGTGTDTQYF. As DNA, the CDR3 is TGTGCCAGCAGCTTAGTTAGCGGGACCGGTACAGATACGCAGTATTTT. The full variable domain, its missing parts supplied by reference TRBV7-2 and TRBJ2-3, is GAGVSQSPSNKVTEKGKDVELRCDPISGHTALYWYRQSLGQGLEFLIYFQGNSAPDKSGLPSDRFSAERTGGSVSTLTIQRTQQEDSAVYLCASSLVSGTGTDTQYFGPGTRLTVL.

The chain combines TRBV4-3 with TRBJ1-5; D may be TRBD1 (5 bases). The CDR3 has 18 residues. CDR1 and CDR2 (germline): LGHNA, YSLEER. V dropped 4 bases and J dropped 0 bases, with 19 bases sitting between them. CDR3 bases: TGCGCCAGCAGCCGGTTGAGCCAGGGAAGGGATAGCAATCAGCCCCAGCATTTT. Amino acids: CASSRLSQGRDSNQPQHF.

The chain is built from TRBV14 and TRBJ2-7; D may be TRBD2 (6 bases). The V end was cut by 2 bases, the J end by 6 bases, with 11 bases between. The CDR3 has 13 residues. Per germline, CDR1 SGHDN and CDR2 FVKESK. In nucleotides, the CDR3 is TGTGCCAGCAGCCAACAGCGACTAGGCGAGCAGTACTTC. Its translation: CASSQQRLGEQYF.

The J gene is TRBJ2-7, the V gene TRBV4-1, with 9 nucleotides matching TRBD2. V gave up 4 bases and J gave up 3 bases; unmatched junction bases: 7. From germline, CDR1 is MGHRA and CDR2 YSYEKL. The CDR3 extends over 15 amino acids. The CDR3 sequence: CASSLGREGFYEQYF. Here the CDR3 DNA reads TGCGCCAGCAGCCTCGGGCGGGAGGGCTTCTACGAGCAGTACTTC.

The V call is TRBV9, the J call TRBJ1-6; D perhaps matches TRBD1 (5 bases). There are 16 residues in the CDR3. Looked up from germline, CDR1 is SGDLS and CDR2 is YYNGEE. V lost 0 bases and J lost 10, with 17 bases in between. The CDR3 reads CASSVAGEPGGSPLHF. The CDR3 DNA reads TGTGCCAGCAGCGTAGCGGGGGAGCCTGGGGGATCACCCCTCCACTTT.

The CDR3 reads CASSLASNEKLFF. DNA for the CDR3: TGCGCCAGCAGCTTGGCCTCTAATGAAAAACTGTTTTTT. The V and J genes are TRBV5-1 and TRBJ1-4, with D uncertain. Germline V gene sequence: CDR1 SGHRS, CDR2 YFSETQ. The CDR3 covers 13 residues. V lost 0 bases, J lost 3 bases, and 3 bases lay in between.

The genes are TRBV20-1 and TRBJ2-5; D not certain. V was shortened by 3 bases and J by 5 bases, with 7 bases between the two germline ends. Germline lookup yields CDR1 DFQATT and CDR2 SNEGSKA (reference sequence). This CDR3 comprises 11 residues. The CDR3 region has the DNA TGCAGTGCTAGTGAAGCGGAGACCCAGTACTTC. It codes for CSASEAETQYF.

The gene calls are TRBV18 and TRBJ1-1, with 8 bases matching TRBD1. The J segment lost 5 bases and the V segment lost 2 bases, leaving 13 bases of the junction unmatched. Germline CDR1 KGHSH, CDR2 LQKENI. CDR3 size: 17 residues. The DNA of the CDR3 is TGTGCCAGCTCACCAGGGGGATCAGGGGGCGTTGGGACTGAAGCTTTCTTT. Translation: CASSPGGSGGVGTEAFF.

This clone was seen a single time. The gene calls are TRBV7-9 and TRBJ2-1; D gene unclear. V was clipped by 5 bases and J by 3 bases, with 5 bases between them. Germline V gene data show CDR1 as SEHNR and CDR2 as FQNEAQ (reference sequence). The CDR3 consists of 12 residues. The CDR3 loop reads CASSPSYNEQFF. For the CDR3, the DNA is TGTGCCAGCAGCCCCAGCTACAATGAGCAGTTCTTC.

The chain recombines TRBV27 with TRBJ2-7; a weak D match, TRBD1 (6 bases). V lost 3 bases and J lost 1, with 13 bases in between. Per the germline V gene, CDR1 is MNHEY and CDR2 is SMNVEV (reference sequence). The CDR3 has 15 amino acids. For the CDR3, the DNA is TGTGCCAGCAGTTTCCGGACAGCTTCTTCCTACGAGCAGTACTTC. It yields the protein CASSFRTASSYEQYF.

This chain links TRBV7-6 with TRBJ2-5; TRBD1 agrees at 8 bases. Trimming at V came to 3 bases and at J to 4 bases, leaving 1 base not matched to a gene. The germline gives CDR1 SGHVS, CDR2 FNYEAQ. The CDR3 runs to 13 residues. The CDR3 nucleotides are TGTGCCAGCAGCTTGGACAGGGTAGAGACCCAGTACTTC. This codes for CASSLDRVETQYF.

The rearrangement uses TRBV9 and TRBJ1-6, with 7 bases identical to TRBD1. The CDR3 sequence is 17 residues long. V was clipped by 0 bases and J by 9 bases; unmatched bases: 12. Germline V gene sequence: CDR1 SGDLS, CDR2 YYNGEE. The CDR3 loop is CASSVEGQPPRGSPLHF. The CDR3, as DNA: TGTGCCAGCAGCGTAGAGGGACAGCCACCCCGGGGTTCACCCCTCCACTTT.

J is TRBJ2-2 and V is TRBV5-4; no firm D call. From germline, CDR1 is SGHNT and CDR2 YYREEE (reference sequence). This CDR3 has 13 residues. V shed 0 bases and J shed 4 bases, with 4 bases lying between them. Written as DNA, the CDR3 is TGTGCCAGCAGCTTGGATCTCACCGGGGAGCTGTTTTTT. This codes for CASSLDLTGELFF.

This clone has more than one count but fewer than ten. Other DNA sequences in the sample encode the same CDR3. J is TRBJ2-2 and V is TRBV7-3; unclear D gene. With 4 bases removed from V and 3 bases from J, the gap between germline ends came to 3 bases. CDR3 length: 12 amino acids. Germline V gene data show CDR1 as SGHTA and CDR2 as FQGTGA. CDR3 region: CASSSDTGELFF. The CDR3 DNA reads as TGTGCCAGCAGCTCCGACACCGGGGAGCTGTTTTTT.

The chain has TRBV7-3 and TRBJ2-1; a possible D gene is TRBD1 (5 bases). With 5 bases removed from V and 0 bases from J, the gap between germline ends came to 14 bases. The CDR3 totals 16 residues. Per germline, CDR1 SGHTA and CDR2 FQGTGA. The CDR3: CASSPGQGSSYNEQFF. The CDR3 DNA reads TGTGCCAGCAGCCCCGGTCAGGGAAGCTCCTACAATGAGCAGTTCTTC.

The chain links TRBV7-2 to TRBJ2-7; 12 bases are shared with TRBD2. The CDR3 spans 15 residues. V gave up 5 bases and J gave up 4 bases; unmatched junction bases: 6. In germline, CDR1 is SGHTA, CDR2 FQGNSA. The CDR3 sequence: CASSPPSGRGYEQYF. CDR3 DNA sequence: TGTGCCAGCAGCCCTCCTAGCGGGAGGGGATACGAGCAGTACTTC.

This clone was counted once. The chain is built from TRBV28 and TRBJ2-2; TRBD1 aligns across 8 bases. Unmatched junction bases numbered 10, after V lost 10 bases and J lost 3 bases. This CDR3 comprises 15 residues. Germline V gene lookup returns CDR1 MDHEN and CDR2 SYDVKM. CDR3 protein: CATSPGQAYTGELFF. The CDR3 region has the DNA TGTGCCACCTCCCCGGGACAGGCCTACACCGGGGAGCTGTTTTTT.

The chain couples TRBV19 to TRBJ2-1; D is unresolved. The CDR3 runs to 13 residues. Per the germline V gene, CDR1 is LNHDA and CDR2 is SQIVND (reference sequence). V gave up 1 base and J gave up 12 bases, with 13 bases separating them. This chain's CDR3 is CASSIGLLAGQFF. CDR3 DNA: TGTGCCAGTAGTATAGGACTGCTCGCCGGGCAGTTCTTC.

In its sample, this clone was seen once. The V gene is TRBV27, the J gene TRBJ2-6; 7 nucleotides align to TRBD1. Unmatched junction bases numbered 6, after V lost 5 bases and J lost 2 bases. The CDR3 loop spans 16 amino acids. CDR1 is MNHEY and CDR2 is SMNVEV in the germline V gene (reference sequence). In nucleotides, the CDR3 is TGTGCCAGCAGTGGGAGACAGGGTGCTGGGGCCAACGTCCTGACTTTC. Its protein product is CASSGRQGAGANVLTF.

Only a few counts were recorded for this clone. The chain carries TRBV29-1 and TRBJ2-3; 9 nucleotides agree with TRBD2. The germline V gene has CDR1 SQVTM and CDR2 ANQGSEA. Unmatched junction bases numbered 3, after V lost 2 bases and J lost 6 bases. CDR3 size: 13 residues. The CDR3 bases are TGCAGCGTTGAACCCGGACTAGCGGATACGCAGTATTTT. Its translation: CSVEPGLADTQYF.

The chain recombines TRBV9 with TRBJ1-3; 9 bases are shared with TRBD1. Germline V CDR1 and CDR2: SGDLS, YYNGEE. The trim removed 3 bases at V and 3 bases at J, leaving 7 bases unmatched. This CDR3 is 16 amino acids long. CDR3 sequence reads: CASSASPGQGGNTIYF. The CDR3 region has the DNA TGTGCCAGCAGCGCCTCTCCGGGACAGGGTGGAAACACCATATATTTT.

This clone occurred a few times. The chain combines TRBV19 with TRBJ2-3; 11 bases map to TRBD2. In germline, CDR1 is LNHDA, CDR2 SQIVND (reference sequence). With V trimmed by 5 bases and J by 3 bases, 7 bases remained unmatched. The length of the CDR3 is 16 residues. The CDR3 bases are TGTGCCAGTAGTCTACTAGCGGGAGTGGGTACAGATACGCAGTATTTT. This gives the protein CASSLLAGVGTDTQYF.

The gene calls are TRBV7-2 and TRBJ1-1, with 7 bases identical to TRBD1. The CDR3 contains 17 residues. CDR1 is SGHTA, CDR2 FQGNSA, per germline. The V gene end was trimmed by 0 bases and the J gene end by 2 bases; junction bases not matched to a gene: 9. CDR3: CASSLAPLRQGNTEAFF. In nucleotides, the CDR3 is TGTGCCAGCAGCTTAGCACCCCTACGACAGGGAAACACTGAAGCTTTCTTT. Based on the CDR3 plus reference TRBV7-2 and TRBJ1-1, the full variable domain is GAGVSQSPSNKVTEKGKDVELRCDPISGHTALYWYRQSLGQGLEFLIYFQGNSAPDKSGLPSDRFSAERTGGSVSTLTIQRTQQEDSAVYLCASSLAPLRQGNTEAFFGQGTRLTVV.